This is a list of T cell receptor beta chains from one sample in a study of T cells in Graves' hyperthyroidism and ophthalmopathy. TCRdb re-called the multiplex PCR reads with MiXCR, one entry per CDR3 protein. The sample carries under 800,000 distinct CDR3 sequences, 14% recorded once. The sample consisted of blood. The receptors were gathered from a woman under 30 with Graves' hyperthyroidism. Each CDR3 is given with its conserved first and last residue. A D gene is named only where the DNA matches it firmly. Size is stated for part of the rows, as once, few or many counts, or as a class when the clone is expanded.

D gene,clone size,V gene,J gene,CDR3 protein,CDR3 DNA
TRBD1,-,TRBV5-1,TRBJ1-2,CASSPTGQEDGYTF,TGCGCCAGCAGTCCCACCGGACAGGAAGATGGCTACACCTTC
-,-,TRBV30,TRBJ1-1,CAWTHPVTEAFF,TGTGCCTGGACCCATCCGGTGACTGAAGCTTTCTTT
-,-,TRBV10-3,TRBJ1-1,CAISESTGLTEAFF,TGTGCCATCAGTGAGAGCACAGGGTTGACTGAAGCTTTCTTT
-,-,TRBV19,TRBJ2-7,CASSIYPASSYEQYF,TGTGCCAGTAGTATATATCCGGCGAGCTCCTACGAGCAGTACTTC
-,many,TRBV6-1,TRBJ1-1,CASNALGNTEAFF,TGTGCCAGCAACGCACTGGGGAACACTGAAGCTTTCTTT
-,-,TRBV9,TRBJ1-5,CASSNDQPQHF,TGTGCCAGCAGTAATGACCAGCCCCAGCATTTT
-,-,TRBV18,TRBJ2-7,CASSPPGGEVTSEQYF,TGTGCCAGCTCACCACCGGGAGGAGAGGTGACTAGCGAGCAGTACTTC
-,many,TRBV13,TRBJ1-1,CASSAPDPSVSAFF,TGTGCCAGCAGCGCGCCGGACCCCAGCGTGTCAGCTTTCTTT
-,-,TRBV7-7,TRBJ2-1,CASSLSFASYNEQFF,TGTGCCAGCAGCTTATCATTTGCTTCCTACAATGAGCAGTTCTTC
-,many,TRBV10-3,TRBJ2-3,CAISESMVAPRSTDTQYF,TGTGCCATCAGTGAGTCGATGGTAGCCCCCCGAAGTACAGATACGCAGTATTTT
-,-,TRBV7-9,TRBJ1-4,CASSHPRVGYEKLFF,TGTGCCAGCAGCCACCCCAGGGTTGGGTATGAAAAACTGTTTTTT
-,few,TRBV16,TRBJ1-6,CASSQVGLPGSPLHF,TGTGCCAGCAGCCAGGTTGGCCTACCCGGTTCACCCCTCCACTTT
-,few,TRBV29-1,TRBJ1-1,CSVATPGAFF,TGCAGCGTTGCGACCCCCGGGGCTTTCTTT
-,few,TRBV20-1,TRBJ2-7,CSARDPGATYEQYF,TGCAGTGCTAGAGACCCCGGGGCGACCTACGAGCAGTACTTC
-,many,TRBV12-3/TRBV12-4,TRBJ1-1,CATSPIISPEAFF,TGTGCCACCTCCCCAATAATATCCCCTGAAGCTTTCTTT
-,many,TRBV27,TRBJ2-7,CASRPELGASYEQYF,TGTGCCAGCAGGCCAGAATTAGGGGCCTCCTACGAGCAGTACTTC
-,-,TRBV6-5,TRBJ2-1,CASSYSSLKNEQFF,TGTGCCAGCAGTTACTCGTCCCTTAAAAATGAGCAGTTCTTC
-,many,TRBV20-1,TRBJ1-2,CSAREGSNYGYTF,TGCAGTGCTAGAGAGGGGTCGAACTATGGCTACACCTTC
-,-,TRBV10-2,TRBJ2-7,CASSWDGPYEQYF,TGCGCCAGCAGTTGGGACGGACCCTACGAGCAGTACTTC
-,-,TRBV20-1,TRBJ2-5,CSASFGGTQYF,TGCAGTGCTAGTTTTGGCGGGACCCAGTACTTC
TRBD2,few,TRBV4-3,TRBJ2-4,CASSQDHDPTRRGDIQYF,TGCGCCAGCAGCCAAGATCATGATCCGACGCGTCGGGGGGACATTCAGTACTTC
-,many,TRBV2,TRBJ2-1,CASSEALGSYNEQFF,TGTGCCAGCAGTGAGGCTCTAGGATCCTACAATGAGCAGTTCTTC
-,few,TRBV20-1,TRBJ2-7,CSASPLGYEQYF,TGCAGTGCTAGCCCTCTCGGCTACGAGCAGTACTTC
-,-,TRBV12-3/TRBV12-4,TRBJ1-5,CASSLGTPNSNQPQHF,TGTGCCAGCAGTTTGGGGACACCTAATAGCAATCAGCCCCAGCATTTT
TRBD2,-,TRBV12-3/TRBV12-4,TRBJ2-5,CASSAPRGGIRETQYF,TGTGCCAGCAGTGCCCCTCGGGGGGGGATAAGGGAGACCCAGTACTTC
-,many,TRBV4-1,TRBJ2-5,CASSQGFGGQETQYF,TGCGCCAGCAGCCAAGGATTTGGAGGCCAAGAGACCCAGTACTTC
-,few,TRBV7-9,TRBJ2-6,CASSHGTSLSEANVLTF,TGTGCCAGCAGCCACGGGACTTCATTATCTGAGGCCAACGTCCTGACTTTC
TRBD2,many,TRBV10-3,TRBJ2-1,CAISESRTSGSNYNEQFF,TGTGCCATCAGTGAGTCGAGGACTAGCGGGAGTAATTACAATGAGCAGTTCTTC
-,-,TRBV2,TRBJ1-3,CASSVSPLEGNTIYF,TGTGCCAGCAGTGTTTCCCCTTTGGAGGGAAACACCATATATTTT
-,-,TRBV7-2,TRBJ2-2,CASSLRLGLNQAGELFF,TGTGCCAGCAGCTTAAGACTAGGTTTAAATCAGGCCGGGGAGCTGTTTTTT
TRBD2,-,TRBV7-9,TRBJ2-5,CASSSQSGGSGETQYF,TGTGCCAGCAGCTCCCAGTCGGGGGGTTCGGGAGAGACCCAGTACTTC
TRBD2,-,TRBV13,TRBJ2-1,CASSLGGSSYNEQLF,TGTGCCAGCAGCTTGGGCGGGAGCTCCTACAATGAGCAGTTATTC
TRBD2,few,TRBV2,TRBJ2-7,CASGGTSGYEQYF,TGTGCCAGCGGGGGGACTAGCGGCTACGAGCAGTACTTC
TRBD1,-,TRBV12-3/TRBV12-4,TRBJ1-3,CASSNRQGSSGNTIYF,TGTGCCAGCAGTAACCGACAGGGTAGCTCTGGAAACACCATATATTTT
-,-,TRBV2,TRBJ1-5,CASTQEAAYQPQHF,TGTGCCAGCACTCAGGAAGCGGCGTATCAGCCCCAGCATTTT
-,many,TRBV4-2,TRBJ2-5,CASSQVPASETQYF,TGTGCCAGCAGCCAAGTACCGGCCTCAGAGACCCAGTACTTC
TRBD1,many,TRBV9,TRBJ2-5,CASSVVGQGAETQYF,TGTGCCAGCAGCGTAGTGGGACAGGGGGCTGAGACCCAGTACTTC
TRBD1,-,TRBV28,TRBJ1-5,CASSYGDSMGNSNQPQHF,TGTGCCAGCAGCTATGGGGACAGCATGGGTAATAGCAATCAGCCCCAGCATTTT
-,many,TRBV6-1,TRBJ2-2,CASKEFTGELFF,TGTGCCAGCAAGGAGTTCACCGGGGAGCTGTTTTTT
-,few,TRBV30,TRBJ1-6,CAWSVSSAGISPLHF,TGTGCCTGGAGTGTAAGTTCCGCGGGGATTTCACCCCTCCACTTT
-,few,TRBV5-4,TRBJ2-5,CASSSPVPGRGETQYF,TGTGCCAGCAGCTCTCCGGTTCCTGGAAGAGGGGAGACCCAGTACTTC
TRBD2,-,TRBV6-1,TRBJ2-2,CASSQETSGTKTSTGELFF,TGTGCCAGCAGTCAAGAGACTAGCGGGACCAAGACGAGCACCGGGGAGCTGTTTTTT
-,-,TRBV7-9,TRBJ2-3,CASSRGPSSAAQYF,TGTGCCAGCAGCCGGGGACCGTCGTCAGCCGCGCAGTATTTT
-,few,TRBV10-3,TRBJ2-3,CAISDPPTRSDTQYF,TGTGCCATCAGTGACCCCCCGACTAGATCAGATACGCAGTATTTT
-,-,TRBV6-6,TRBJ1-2,CASSYARGNYGYTF,TGTGCCAGCAGTTACGCTAGGGGGAACTATGGCTACACCTTC
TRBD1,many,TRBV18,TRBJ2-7,CASSPSTGEEQYF,TGTGCCAGCTCACCGTCGACAGGGGAAGAGCAGTACTTC
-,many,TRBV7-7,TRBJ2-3,CASSLARGGTDTQYF,TGTGCCAGCAGCTTAGCGCGGGGCGGCACAGATACGCAGTATTTT
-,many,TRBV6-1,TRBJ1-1,CASQLSAKAEAFF,TGTGCCAGCCAATTAAGTGCGAAGGCTGAAGCTTTCTTT
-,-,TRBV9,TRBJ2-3,CASSADRDTQYF,TGTGCCAGCAGCGCGGACAGAGATACGCAGTATTTT
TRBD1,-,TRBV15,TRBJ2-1,CATSRGQGHSYNEQFF,TGTGCCACCAGCAGAGGACAGGGGCACTCCTACAATGAGCAGTTCTTC
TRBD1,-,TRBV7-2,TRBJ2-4,CASSPTRDRGNIQYF,TGTGCCAGCAGCCCCACCCGGGACAGGGGAAATATTCAGTACTTC
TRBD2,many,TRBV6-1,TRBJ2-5,CASSSNGLVETQYF,TGTGCCAGCAGTTCCAACGGACTAGTAGAGACCCAGTACTTC
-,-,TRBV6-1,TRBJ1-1,CASSDWLWTEAFF,TGTGCCAGCAGTGATTGGCTTTGGACTGAAGCTTTCTTT
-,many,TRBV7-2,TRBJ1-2,CASSRLGTVYGYTF,TGTGCCAGCAGCCGTTTAGGAACAGTTTATGGCTACACCTTC
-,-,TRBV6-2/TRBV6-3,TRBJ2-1,CASSYPGSFGNEQFF,TGTGCCAGCAGTTACCCAGGGAGTTTCGGTAATGAGCAGTTCTTC
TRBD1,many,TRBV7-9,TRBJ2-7,CASSPTGSYYEQYF,TGTGCCAGCAGCCCGACAGGGAGTTACTACGAGCAGTACTTC
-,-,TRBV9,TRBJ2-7,CASSVAADLSSYEQYF,TGTGCCAGCAGCGTAGCGGCGGACCTTAGCTCCTACGAGCAGTACTTC
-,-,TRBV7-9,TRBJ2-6,CASSRTHSGANVLTF,TGTGCCAGCAGCCGGACCCACTCTGGGGCCAACGTCCTGACTTTC
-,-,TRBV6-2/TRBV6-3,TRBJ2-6,CASSTKSPGANVLTF,TGTGCCAGCAGCACCAAAAGCCCTGGGGCCAACGTCCTGACTTTC